This TCR beta chain was identified during a study of blood T cell repertoires in COVID-19 (dated by TCRdb to about 2020). Turning to the overall study: Collaborator samples came from the United States, Italy and Spain and covered acute and convalescent phases of COVID-19. Samples were obtained from the ongoing ImmuneRACE study (first 160 participants) and from 1,200 or so subjects provided by 6 global collaborators. The repertoires were released in a freely available public database intended as a resource for research on the immune response to SARS-CoV-2. The sample metadata nearly always contained a de-identified subject ID, COVID-19 status, age in years and sex. The dataset comprised deeply sampled blood TCRbeta repertoires from subjects exposed to, actively infected with, or recovered from COVID-19. Where available, HLA class I and class II types were obtained from metadata supplied by the sample provider rather than from assay-based typing. The prospective study material was composed of cDNA or gDNA derived from T cells, B-cell-depleted T cells, or PBMCs. General study outcomes and caveats: The quantity of clinical and demographic metadata differed by source and by participant and was supplied without curation.

As for this clone: The antigen this receptor binds is unknown. Per-base qualities were not stored, and no clone one base away is much larger.

TCRbeta CDR3 regions were amplified from genomic DNA using the immunoSEQ Assay, a bias-controlled multiplex PCR. As for the original processing: Within the assay, amplification of reference gene primers was used to estimate how many nucleated cells each sample contained. To quantify the absolute abundance of each unique TCRbeta CDR3 rearrangement, sequence reads were collapsed and filtered. For each sample, productive Simpson clonality was calculated by taking the square root of Simpson's diversity index across productive rearrangements. Held by TCRdb, this immuneACCESS table contains in-frame sequences only and omits some clones. Under half of the omission traces to an unresolved V gene where checked; the cause of the rest is unknown. V and J calls and clone size are those listed in that table; D and trimming were worked out from the DNA. For this sample there are fewer than 180,000 clones; 86% appear just once. The ten largest make up 2.5% to 4% of the sample.

There are 17 amino acids in the CDR3, from cysteine to phenylalanine inclusive. Of the read, only the CDR3 DNA is kept; its 51 bases are in frame from base 1. V loses 5 bases of germline sequence and J loses 1 base, and the interval between the two ends is 18 bases. From the germline V gene (reference sequence), CDR1 is MNHEY and CDR2 is SMNVEV. The collaborating institutions used their own protocols to collect whole blood in K2EDTA tubes. For TCRbeta analysis, collaborators shipped samples as frozen whole blood, isolated PBMCs, or DNA extracted from either of those sample types. Recombination connected TRBV27 to TRBJ1-5, and perhaps TRBD1 as D gene, on 6 matching bases. The sequence was obtained from a man between 65 and 85 years old with acute or convalescent COVID-19. Sequencing input: peripheral blood. The CDR3 in this case is CASSPPPTGLSNQPQHF. The DNA reads TGTGCCAGCAGTCCACCCCCAACAGGGCTGAGCAATCAGCCCCAGCATTTT.